This T cell receptor (beta chain) was recorded in a study of Graves' ophthalmopathy and Graves' hyperthyroidism (dated by TCRdb to between 2017 and 2018). Context from the whole study: Peripheral blood was collected at initial diagnosis, before any treatment. To tell Graves' ophthalmopathy apart from Graves' hyperthyroidism, and to predict which patients would progress to ophthalmopathy, the study relied on TCR beta repertoire signatures. In total, 120 to 150 blood samples were TCR-sequenced: approximately 42 ophthalmopathy, 75 hyperthyroidism and approximately 17 hyperthyroidism-to-ophthalmopathy patients. A discovery set of 90 to 100 patients (43 ophthalmopathy, 57 stable hyperthyroidism) was enrolled to explore V-J signatures distinguishing ophthalmopathy from hyperthyroidism. An independent validation cohort was composed of around 19 hyperthyroidism patients and 17 patients who later progressed from hyperthyroidism to ophthalmopathy. In six hyperthyroidism patients, the T-cell repertoire of thyroid tissue was compared with the T-cell repertoire of blood. After sampling, hyperthyroidism patients received methimazole starting at 30 mg daily, and ophthalmopathy patients received high-dose intravenous methylprednisolone. Beyond this particular receptor, the publication reports: Sample size was not predetermined statistically, and investigators were not blinded to group allocation. In validation, the model predicted ophthalmopathy progression with about 64% sensitivity and less than 80% specificity; 12 predicted patients were CT-confirmed with GO in a median of around 6 months. Among expanded thyroid clonotypes with frequency above 0.001, most also showed up in blood, which suggests that blood repertoires may reflect the thyroid immune response. The 13-signature model separated ophthalmopathy from stable hyperthyroidism with 85% to 90% sensitivity and less than 83% specificity in cross-validation, and 80%/75% in the test set.

Points on this clonotype: Its antigen target is currently unknown. Per-base quality was not reported, and no clone a single base away is much larger than it.

TCR beta CDR3 regions were amplified from RNA transcripts for repertoire sequencing. A first-round RT-PCR used HTBI primers with the Qiagen OneStep RT-PCR kit, followed by a second-round multiplex PCR, size selection and purification. Sequencing of the libraries was carried out on an Illumina HiSeq2000 in paired-end mode with 100 bp reads. Per the source publication's procedure: SOAPnuke was used for read processing, and reads with adapters, uncalled bases, a mean Phred below 15, or no exact constant-primer or identifier match were discarded. COPE v1.2.5 was used to merge the high-quality paired reads. Each unique nucleotide sequence was treated as a clonotype, and MiTCR v1.1 was used to align the clonotypes to the IMGT TRB V, D and J references. The analysis was limited to V-J combinations with a frequency above 0.0001, which together covered 99.2% of repertoires. A TCR clonal expansion and chaos score per V-J combination was defined as the ratio of F50 clonal expansion to chaos observed in the TCRdist matrix. Welch's t-statistics and random forest were used to narrow the features down to over ten V-J combinations, which were then fed into a naive Bayes classifier. The similarity between thyroid and blood repertoires was quantified using the Morisita-Horn index. The public reads were reanalyzed by TCRdb: fastp trimming at Q25, MiXCR alignment, in-frame beta chains only. Rows are combined by CDR3 protein, so each entry shows the most common genes and DNA. These V and J calls originate from TCRdb's pipeline instead of the authors' own analysis. The sample table records a few hundred thousand distinct CDR3 sequences; 17% of these occur just once. The top ten constitute about 2.4% of the sample.

Hyperthyroidism was considered stable if no progression to ophthalmopathy occurred within 18 months of follow-up. Patients with hyperthyroidism were aged 18 to 65 years, had been newly diagnosed, and had a disease duration of less than 2 months. Patients with other autoimmune diseases, uncontrolled infections, pregnancy or lactation were excluded. Diagnosis was based on clinical symptoms, serum thyroxine, TRAb, thyroid ultrasound and orbital computed tomography. Ficoll-Paque density gradient centrifugation was used to isolate PBMCs from 9.5 to 10 ml of fresh peripheral blood. Total RNA was extracted using Trizol reagent, and RNA quality was checked on an Agilent 2100 Bioanalyzer. Material for sequencing was peripheral blood. The sequence derives from an adult woman with stable Graves' hyperthyroidism.

The CDR3 region reads CASSLGSGFGELFF. The sequence in DNA is TGTGCCAGCAGCTTAGGATCGGGGTTCGGGGAGCTGTTTTTT. Recombination linked TRBV7-9 to TRBJ2-2; perhaps TRBD2 is the D gene, with 5 bases matching. Counted from cysteine to phenylalanine, this CDR3 has 14 amino acids. Only the CDR3 portion is preserved as DNA: 42 bases, with reading frame beginning at the first base. Trimming at the junction amounts to 1 base on V and 7 bases on J, and the germline ends lie 10 bases apart. CDR1 and CDR2, per the germline V gene (reference sequence), are SEHNR and FQNEAQ. Beyond the CDR3, the reference TRBV7-9 and TRBJ2-2 genes provide the residues; the full variable domain reads: DTGVSQNPRHKITKRGQNVTFRCDPISEHNRLYWYRQTLGQGPEFLTYFQNEAQLEKSRLLSDRFSAERPKGSFSTLEIQRTEQGDSAMYLCASSLGSGFGELFFGEGSRLTVL.